This T cell receptor (beta chain) came from a study of cytomegalovirus exposure and HLA in healthy donors. Primers included in the PCR were 60 Vbeta and 13 Jbeta primers. Only in-frame clones appear in the TCRdb table, and some are missing; sequencing was by immunoSEQ multiplex PCR. The table lists approximately 120,000 clones, approximately 89% of them singletons. In the case of this clone: Its cognate antigen is unknown.

Study-level points and caveats: A later analysis appeared to link common viral pathogens to several of the most significant clusters.

The CDR3 runs 16 residues. Germline V lookup: CDR1 KGHSH, CDR2 LQKENI. Deletions cut 3 bases from V and 5 bases from J, with 17 bases between. Sequenced sample: PBMCs. The V gene is TRBV18, the J gene TRBJ2-1; perhaps TRBD1 as D (6 bases). The sequence was collected from a woman aged 30 to 39 in good health and CMV-seropositive. The CDR3: CASSPRRGSGDNEQFF. The CDR3 region has the DNA TGTGCCAGCTCACCGCGTAGGGGGTCAGGGGACAATGAGCAGTTCTTC.